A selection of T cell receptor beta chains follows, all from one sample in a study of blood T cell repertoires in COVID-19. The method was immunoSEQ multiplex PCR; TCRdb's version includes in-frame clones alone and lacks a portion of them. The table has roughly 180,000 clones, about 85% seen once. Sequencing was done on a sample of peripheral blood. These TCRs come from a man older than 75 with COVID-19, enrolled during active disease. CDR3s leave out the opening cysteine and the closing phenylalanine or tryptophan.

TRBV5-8 ASSTGQGGDGYT
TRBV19 ASMGGANVLT
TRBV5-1 ASRGVRSNTEAF
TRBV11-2 ASSLVAGGSQPQH
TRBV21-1 ASSKAPGLSVAKNIQY
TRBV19 ASSPTGAWGYT
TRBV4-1 ASSQEGVTNEKLF
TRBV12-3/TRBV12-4 ASSRTGELF
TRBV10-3 AIKSGGEADTQY
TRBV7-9 ASSYRDTQF
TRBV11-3 ASSFSGVAYEQY
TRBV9 ASSVEEGSEAF
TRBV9 ASSGGQGKSPLH
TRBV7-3 ASSLGTGVGNEQF
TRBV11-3 ASSLRSSGAQYNEQF
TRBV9 ASSPSPAAGRDNEQF
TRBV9 ASSVEGVDTGELF
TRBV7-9 ASSIQGRQY
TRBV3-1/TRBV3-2 ASSQTGESNEQF
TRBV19 ASSGTGTRHSGNTIY
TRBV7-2 ASSLDRVNQPQH
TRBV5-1 ASSFDTHRDSRPYEQY
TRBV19 ASSYGDWALH
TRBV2 ASGTGSNQPQH
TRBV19 ASGTGGSYTEAF
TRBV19 ASSIVVGAGELF
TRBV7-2 ASSFRSPDTQY
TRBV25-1 ASSRWGGHEQY
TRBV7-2 ASSLQQNQPQH
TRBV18 ASSPPGGGNTEAF
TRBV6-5 ASTPGQGAHNEQF
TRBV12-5 ASGRDTHEQY
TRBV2 ASSSTSGGWNEQF
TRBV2 ASSQQGALEETQY
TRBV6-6 ASTDTRGREAF
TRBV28 ASSIYPGRDIQY
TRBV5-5 ASSFSGTGAYGYT